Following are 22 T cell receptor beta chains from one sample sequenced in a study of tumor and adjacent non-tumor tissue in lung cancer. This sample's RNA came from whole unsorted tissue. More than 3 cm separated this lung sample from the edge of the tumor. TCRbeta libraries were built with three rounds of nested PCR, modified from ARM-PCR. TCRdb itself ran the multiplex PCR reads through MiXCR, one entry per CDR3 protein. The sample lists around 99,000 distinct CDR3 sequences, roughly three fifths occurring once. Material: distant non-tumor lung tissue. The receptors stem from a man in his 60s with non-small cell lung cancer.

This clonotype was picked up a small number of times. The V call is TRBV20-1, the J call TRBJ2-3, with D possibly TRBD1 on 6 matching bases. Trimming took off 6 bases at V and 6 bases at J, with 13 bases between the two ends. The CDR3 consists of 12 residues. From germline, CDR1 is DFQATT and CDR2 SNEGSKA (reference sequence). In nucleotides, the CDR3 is TGCAGTGCAACCAGGGGTACGGATACGCAGTATTTT. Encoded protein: CSATRGTDTQYF.

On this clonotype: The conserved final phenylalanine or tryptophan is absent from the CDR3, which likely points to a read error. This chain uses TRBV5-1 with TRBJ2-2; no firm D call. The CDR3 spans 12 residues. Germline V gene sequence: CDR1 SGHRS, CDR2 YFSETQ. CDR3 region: CASSFNTGELFL. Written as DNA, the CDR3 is TGCGCTAGCAGCTTTAACACCGGGGAGCTGTTTTTA.

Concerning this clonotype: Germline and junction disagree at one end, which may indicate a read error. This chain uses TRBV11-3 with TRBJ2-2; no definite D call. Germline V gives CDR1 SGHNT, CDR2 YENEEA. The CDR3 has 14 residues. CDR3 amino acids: CASSPEELIRELFF. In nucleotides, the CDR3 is TGTGCTAGCAGCCCCGAGGAGCTCATCAGGGAGCTGTTTTTT. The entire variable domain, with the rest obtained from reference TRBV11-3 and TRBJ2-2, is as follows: EAGVVQSPRYKIIEKKQPVAFWCNPISGHNTLYWYLQNLGQGPELLIRYENEEAVDDSQLPKDRFSAERLKGVDSTLKIQPAELGDSAVYLCASSPEELIRELFFGEGSRLTVL.

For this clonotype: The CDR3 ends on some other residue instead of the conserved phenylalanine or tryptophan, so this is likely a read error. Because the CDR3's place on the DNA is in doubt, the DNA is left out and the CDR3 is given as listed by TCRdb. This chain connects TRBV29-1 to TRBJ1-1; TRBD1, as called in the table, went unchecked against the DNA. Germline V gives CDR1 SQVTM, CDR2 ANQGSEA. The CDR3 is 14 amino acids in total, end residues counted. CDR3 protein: CSVRVEGRENEAFV.

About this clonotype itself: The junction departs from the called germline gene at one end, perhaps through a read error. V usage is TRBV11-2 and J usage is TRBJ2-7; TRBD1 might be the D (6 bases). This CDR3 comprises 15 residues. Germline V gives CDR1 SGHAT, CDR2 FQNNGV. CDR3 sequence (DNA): TGTGCCAGCAGTTTCAGGACAGAGTGGTTGGGCGAGCAGTATTTC. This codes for CASSFRTEWLGEQYF.

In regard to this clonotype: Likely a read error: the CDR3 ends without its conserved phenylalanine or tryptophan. The CDR3 DNA sequence: TGCGCCAGCAGTCTTACTAGTTCCAGCGAGCAGTACATC. It is translated as CASSLTSSSEQYI. The chain has TRBV4-3 and TRBJ2-7; D possibly corresponds to TRBD2 (5 bases). This CDR3 has 13 amino acids. V lost 6 bases to trimming and J lost 6 bases, with 15 bases between them. The germline V gene has CDR1 LGHNA and CDR2 YSLEER.

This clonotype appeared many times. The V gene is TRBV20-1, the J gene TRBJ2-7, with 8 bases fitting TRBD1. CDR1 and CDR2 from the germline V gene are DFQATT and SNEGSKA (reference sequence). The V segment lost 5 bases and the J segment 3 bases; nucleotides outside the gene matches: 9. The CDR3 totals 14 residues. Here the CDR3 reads CSAGMPGGGYEQYF. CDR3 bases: TGCAGTGCTGGGATGCCAGGGGGCGGCTACGAGCAGTACTTC.

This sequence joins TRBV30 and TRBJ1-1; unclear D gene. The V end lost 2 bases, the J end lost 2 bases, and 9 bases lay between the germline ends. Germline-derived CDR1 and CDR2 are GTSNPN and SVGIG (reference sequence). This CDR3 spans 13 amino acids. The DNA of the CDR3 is TGTGCCTGGAGTTCGGTGCCTAACACTGAAGCTTTCTTT. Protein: CAWSSVPNTEAFF.

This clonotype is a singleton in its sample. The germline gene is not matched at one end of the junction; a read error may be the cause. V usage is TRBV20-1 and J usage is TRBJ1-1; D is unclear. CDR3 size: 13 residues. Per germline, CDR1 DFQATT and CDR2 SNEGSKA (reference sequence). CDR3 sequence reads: CSTRRLMNSEAFF. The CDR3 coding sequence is TGCAGTACAAGAAGACTGATGAACAGTGAAGCTTTCTTT.

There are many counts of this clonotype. The CDR3 sequence is CASSLSSNQPQHF. In DNA form, the CDR3 reads TGTGCCAGCAGTTTAAGCAGCAATCAGCCCCAGCATTTT. The chain links TRBV12-3 or TRBV12-4 to TRBJ1-5; D is unclear. This CDR3 region has 13 residues. Deletions cut 2 bases from V and 1 base from J, with 3 bases between.

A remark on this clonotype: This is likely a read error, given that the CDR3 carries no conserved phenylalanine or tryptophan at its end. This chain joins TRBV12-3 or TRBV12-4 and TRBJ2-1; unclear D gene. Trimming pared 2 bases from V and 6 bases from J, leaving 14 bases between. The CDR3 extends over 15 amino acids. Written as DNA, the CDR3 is TGTGCCAGCAGTTTAAGGCGGCTATCCCGCAATGAGCAGTTCATA. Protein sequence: CASSLRRLSRNEQFI.

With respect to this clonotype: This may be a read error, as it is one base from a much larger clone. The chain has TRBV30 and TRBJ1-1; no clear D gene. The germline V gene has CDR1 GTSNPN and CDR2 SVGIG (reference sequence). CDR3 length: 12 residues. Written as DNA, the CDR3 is TGTGCCTGGAGTGTAGGCCTTTCCGGAGCTCTCTTT. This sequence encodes CAWSVGLSGALF.

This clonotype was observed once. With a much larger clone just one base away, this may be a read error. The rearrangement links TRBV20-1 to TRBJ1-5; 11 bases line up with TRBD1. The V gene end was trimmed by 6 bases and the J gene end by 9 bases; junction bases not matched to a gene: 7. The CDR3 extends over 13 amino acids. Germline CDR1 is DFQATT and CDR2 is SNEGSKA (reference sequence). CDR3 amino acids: CSAGTGGSRPQHF. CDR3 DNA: TGCAGTGCCGGGACAGGGGGTTCCAGGCCCCAGCATTTT.

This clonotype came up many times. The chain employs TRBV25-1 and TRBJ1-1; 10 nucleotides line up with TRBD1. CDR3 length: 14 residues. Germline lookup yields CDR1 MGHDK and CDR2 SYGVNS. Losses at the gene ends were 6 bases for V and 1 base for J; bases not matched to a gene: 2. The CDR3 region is CASRTGGPNTEAFF. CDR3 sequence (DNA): TGTGCCAGCAGGACAGGGGGCCCGAACACTGAAGCTTTCTTT.

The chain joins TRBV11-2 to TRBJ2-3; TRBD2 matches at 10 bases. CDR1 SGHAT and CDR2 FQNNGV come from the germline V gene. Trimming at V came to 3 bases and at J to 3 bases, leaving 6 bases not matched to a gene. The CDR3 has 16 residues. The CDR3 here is CASSFQREGRTDTQYF. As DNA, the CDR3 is TGTGCCAGCAGCTTTCAGCGGGAGGGCCGAACAGATACGCAGTATTTT.

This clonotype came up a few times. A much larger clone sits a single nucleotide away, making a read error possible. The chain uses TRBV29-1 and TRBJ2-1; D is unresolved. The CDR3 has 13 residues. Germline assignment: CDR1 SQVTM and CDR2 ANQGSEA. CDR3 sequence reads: CGVEDWPDNEQFF. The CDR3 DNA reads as TGCGGCGTTGAAGATTGGCCTGACAATGAGCAGTTCTTC.

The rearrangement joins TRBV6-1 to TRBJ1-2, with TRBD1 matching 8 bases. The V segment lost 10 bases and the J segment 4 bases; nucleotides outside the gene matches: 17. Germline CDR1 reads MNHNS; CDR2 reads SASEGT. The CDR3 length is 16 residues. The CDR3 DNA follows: TGTGCCAACATTGGATCCGTAATCGGACAGGGCTATGGCTACACCTTC. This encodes CANIGSVIGQGYGYTF.

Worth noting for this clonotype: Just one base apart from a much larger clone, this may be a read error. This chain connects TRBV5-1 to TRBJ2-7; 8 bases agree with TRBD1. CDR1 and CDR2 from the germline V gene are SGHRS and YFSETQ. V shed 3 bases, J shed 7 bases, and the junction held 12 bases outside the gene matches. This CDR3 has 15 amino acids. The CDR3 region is CASSYSTGASSEQYF. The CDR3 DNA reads TGCGCCAGCAGCTACTCGACAGGGGCTTCGAGTGAGCAGTACTTC.

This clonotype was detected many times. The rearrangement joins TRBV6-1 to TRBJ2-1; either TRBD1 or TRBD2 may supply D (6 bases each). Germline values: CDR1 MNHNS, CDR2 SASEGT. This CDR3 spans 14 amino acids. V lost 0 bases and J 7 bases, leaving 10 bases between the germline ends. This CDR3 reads CASSEATGRNEQFF. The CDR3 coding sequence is TGTGCCAGCAGTGAAGCAACAGGGAGGAATGAGCAGTTCTTC.

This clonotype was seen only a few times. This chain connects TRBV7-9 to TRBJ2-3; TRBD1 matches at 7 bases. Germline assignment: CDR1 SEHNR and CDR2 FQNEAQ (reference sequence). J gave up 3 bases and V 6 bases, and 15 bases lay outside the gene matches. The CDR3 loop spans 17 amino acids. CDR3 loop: CASSHWGTEGFTDTQYF. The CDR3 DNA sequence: TGTGCCAGCAGTCATTGGGGGACAGAGGGTTTTACAGATACGCAGTATTTT.

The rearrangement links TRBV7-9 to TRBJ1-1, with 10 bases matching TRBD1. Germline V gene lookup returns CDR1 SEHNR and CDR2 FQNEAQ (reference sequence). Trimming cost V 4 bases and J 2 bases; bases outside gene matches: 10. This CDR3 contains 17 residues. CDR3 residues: CASSSPGTGAGNTEAFF. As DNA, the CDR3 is TGTGCCAGCAGCTCCCCCGGGACAGGGGCCGGAAACACTGAAGCTTTCTTT. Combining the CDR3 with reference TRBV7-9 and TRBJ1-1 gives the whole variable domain DTGVSQNPRHKITKRGQNVTFRCDPISEHNRLYWYRQTLGQGPEFLTYFQNEAQLEKSRLLSDRFSAERPKGSFSTLEIQRTEQGDSAMYLCASSSPGTGAGNTEAFFGQGTRLTVV.

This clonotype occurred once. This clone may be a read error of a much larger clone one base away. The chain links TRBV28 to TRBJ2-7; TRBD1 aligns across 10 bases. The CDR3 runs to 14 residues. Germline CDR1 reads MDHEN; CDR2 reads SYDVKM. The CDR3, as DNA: TGTACCAGCAGTTTGGGGACAGGGGTCAACGAGCAGTACTTC. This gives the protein CTSSLGTGVNEQYF.